These 4 T cell receptor beta chains originate from one sample sequenced in a study of relationships among human T cell subsets. From mRNA, alpha and beta CDR3 regions were amplified using semiquantitative ARM-PCR. ARM-PCR used tagged nested gene-specific primers, then communal superprimers for exponential amplification. TCRdb used MiXCR to reprocess the multiplex PCR reads, holding one entry per CDR3 protein. Found here are fewer than 18,000 distinct CDR3 sequences, about 60% of them singletons; the top ten hold under 40%. Specimen: total T cells sorted from blood. The receptors shown here come from a man aged 40-50 years in good health.

The chain joins TRBV11-2 to TRBJ2-5, with 9 bases matching TRBD1. V lost 1 base, J lost 5 bases, and 5 bases stayed unmatched. Germline V lookup: CDR1 SGHAT, CDR2 FQNNGV. The CDR3 totals 15 residues. CDR3 amino acids: CASSLVQGAQETQYF. CDR3 bases: TGTGCCAGCAGCTTAGTACAGGGGGCTCAGGAGACCCAGTACTTC.

The rearrangement uses TRBV6-5 and TRBJ2-3, with D perhaps given as TRBD1 or TRBD2 (6 bases each). The germline V gene encodes CDR1 MNHEY and CDR2 SVGAGI. CDR3 size: 15 residues. V lost 3 bases and J lost 0, with 10 bases in between. The DNA of the CDR3 is TGTGCCAGCAGTTATACGGGGGCTAGCACAGATACGCAGTATTTT. It specifies CASSYTGASTDTQYF.

This chain links TRBV28 with TRBJ2-1, with a tentative D call TRBD2 (6 bases). CDR1 is MDHEN, CDR2 SYDVKM, per germline. The CDR3 is 14 residues long. The V and J ends lost 5 bases and 8 bases respectively, with 16 bases between them. CDR3 in amino acids: CASSPSGYGDEQFF. CDR3 bases: TGTGCCAGCAGTCCGAGCGGGTACGGGGATGAGCAGTTCTTC.

Worth noting for this clonotype: Since a much larger clone is just one base distant, this may be a read error. The chain couples TRBV11-2 to TRBJ2-7; TRBD1 agrees at 10 bases. Per the germline V gene, CDR1 is SGHAT and CDR2 is FQNNGV. This CDR3 spans 15 amino acids. CDR3 DNA sequence: TGTGCCGGCAGCTACGGACAGGGGGAAAGGGGCGAGCAGTACTTC. Translated: CAGSYGQGERGEQYF.